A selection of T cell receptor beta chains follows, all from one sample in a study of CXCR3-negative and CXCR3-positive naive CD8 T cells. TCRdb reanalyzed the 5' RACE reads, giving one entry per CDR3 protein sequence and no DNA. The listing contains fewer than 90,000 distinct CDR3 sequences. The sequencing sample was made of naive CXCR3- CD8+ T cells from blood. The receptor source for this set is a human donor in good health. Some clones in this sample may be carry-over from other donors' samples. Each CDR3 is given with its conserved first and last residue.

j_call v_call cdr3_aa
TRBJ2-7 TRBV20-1 CSAGREISYEQYF
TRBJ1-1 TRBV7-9 CASSLEGAGEARTEAFF
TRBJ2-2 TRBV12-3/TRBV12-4 CASSRDTTNTGELFF
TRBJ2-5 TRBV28 CASSPRRGDQETQYF
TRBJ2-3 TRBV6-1 CASSEVVRGGTDTQYF
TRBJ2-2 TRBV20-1 CSARTYLEAGELFF
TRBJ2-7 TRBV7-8 CASRAPNRNYEQYF
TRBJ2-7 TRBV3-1 CASSQAGTGGYEQYF
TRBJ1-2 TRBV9 CASSVTGALDGYTF
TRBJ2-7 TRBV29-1 CSVVRQGDEQYF
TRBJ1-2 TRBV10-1 CASSPTVGEYYGYTF
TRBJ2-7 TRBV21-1 CASSKDRDSRYEQYF
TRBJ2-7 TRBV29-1 CSVMGLAGLEQYF
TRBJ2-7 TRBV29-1 CSGLAPLGEQYF
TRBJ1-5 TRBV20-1 CSARALMPEGEGGQPQHF
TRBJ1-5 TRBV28 CASSLSSNQPQHF
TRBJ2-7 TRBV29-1 CSVEKYYEQYF
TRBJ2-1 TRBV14 CASSAGPSSYNEQFF
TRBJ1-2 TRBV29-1 CSVVSRVGNTYGYTF
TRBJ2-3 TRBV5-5 CASSLESPSTDTQYF
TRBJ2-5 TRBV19 CASSMIIEREGIPRQETQYF
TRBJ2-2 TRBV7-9 CASTTLAGGSGELFF
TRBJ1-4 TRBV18 CASSPPDFGTGDPVATNEKLFF
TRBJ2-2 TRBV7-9 CASSFVQGSTGELFF
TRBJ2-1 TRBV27 CASSLSRLGYEQFF